The following is a TCR beta chain sequence with its context. Its target is unknown. Here immunoSEQ multiplex PCR was the method, and the copy in TCRdb shows in-frame clones only, minus some. Here the sample spans millions of clones, about 95% being singletons. The CDR3 covers 15 residues. Trimming removed 0 bases from V and 5 bases from J, with 13 bases in between. Germline-derived CDR1 and CDR2 are MGHDK and SYGVNS. Positive CCR7 selection of CD45RO-negative cells yielded the naive CD8 cells, and terminally differentiated effector memory CD45RA+ cells were excluded. The donors, healthy adults who were HIV-negative, had experienced no recent acute infections or vaccinations. The entry originates in a study of shared clonotypes between healthy human individuals. Overall study context: Samples came from two female and three male donors aged 18 to 49.

Study conclusions and caveats: A generally larger estimated richness was seen in naive subsets than in memory subsets. Few donors restricted represented genetic and exposure-history diversity.

This clonotype was obtained from a man in his late teens or twenties in good health. The sample was naive CD8+ T cells sorted from blood. The chain has TRBV25-1 and TRBJ2-5, with D possibly matching TRBD1 (6 bases). CDR3 sequence (DNA): TGTGCCAGCAGTGAATATCAGGGGTTGGGTGAGACCCAGTACTTC. Protein: CASSEYQGLGETQYF.